This TCR beta chain is from a study of cytomegalovirus exposure and HLA in healthy donors. The CDR3 covers 13 residues. Germline-derived CDR1 and CDR2 are GTSNPN and SVGIG (reference sequence). The J segment lost 3 bases and the V segment lost 4 bases, leaving 4 bases of the junction unmatched. PCR primers comprised 60 Vbeta and 13 Jbeta primers. Authors' methods: An analysis that came later counted tens of millions of unique TCR beta chains, 9 million to 12 million shared. TCRdb's table, derived via immunoSEQ multiplex PCR, lists solely in-frame clones and lacks some. Clone size and the V and J calls come from that table; the DNA yielded D and trimming. The data show roughly 200,000 clones, roughly 80% seen once.

The sequencing input was PBMCs. The chain joins TRBV30 to TRBJ2-7, with TRBD2 identical over 9 bases. The TCR comes from a man aged 45-65 years in good health and CMV-seronegative. The CDR3 is CAWKLAGIYEQYF. CDR3 DNA sequence: TGTGCCTGGAAGCTAGCGGGAATCTACGAGCAGTACTTC.